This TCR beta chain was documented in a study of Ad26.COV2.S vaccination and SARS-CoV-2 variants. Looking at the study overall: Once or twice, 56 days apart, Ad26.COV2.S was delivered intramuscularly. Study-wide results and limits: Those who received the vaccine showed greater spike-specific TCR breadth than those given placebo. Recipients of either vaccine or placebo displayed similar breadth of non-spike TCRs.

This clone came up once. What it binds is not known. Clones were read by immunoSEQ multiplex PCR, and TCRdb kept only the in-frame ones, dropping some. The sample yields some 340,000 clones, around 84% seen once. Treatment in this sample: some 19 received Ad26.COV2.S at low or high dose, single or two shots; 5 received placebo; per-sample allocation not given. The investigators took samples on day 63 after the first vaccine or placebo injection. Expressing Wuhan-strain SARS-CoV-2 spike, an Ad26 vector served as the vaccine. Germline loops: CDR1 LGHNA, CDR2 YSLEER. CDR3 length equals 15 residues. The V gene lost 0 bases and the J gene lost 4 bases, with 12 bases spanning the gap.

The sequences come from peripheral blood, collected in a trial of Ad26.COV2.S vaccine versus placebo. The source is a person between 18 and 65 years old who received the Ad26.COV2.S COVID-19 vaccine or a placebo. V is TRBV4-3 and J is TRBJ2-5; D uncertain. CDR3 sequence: CASSQDYDPGETQYF. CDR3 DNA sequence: TGCGCCAGCAGCCAAGATTACGACCCGGGAGAGACCCAGTACTTC.